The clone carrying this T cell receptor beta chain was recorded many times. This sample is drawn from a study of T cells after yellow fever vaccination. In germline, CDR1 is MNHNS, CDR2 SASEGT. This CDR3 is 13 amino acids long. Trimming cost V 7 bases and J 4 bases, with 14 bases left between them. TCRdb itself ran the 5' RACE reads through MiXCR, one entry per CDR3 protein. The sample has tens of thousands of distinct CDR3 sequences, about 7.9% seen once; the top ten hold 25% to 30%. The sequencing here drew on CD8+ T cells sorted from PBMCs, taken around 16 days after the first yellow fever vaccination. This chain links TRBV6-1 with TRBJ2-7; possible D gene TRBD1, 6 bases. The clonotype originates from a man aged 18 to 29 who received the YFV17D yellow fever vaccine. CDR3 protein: CASNGGPGYEQYF. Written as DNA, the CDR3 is TGTGCCAGCAATGGGGGCCCGGGGTACGAGCAGTACTTC.